The clone carrying this T cell receptor beta chain was detected a few times. The antigen remains undetermined. The data are from a study of T cell repertoires in cytomegalovirus infection. The germline CDR1 and CDR2 sequences are SEHNR and FQNEAQ (reference sequence). Trimming at V came to 2 bases and at J to 4 bases, leaving 9 bases not matched to a gene. The CDR3 has 17 amino acids. Via MiXCR, TCRdb re-called the reads, giving one row per CDR3 protein. The sample holds 95,000 to 150,000 distinct CDR3 sequences; roughly 32% are singletons and the top ten take under 65%. This rearrangement joins TRBV7-9 to TRBJ2-3; TRBD2 matches 10 bases. The sequencing here drew on CD8+ T cells from cultured PBMCs, taken from culture after CMV antigen stimulation. This receptor was obtained from a human donor in good health (CMV status not recorded). Some clones in this sample may be carry-over from other donors' samples. CDR3 bases: TGTGCCAGCAGCTTAAATGAGCGGGGGGGCCTGGCAGATACGCAGTATTTT. The encoded protein is CASSLNERGGLADTQYF.